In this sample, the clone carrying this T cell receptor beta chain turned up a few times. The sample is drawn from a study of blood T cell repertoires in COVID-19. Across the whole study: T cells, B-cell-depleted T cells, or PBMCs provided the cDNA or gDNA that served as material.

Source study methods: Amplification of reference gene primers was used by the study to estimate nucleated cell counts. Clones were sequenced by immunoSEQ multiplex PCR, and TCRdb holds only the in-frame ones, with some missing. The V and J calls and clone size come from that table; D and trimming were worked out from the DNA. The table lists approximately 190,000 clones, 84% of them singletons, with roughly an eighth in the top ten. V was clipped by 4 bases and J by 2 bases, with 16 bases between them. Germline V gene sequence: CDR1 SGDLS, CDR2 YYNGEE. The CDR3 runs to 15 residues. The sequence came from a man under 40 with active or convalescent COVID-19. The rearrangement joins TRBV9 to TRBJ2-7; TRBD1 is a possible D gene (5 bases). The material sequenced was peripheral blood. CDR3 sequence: CASSPQTEFTYEQYF. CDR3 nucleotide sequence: TGTGCCAGCAGCCCTCAGACAGAGTTCACCTACGAGCAGTACTTC.